Below, 20 T cell receptor beta chains from the same sample are listed, as sequenced in a study of blood T cell repertoires in COVID-19. The protocol was immunoSEQ multiplex PCR, while the TCRdb copy is restricted to in-frame clones and leaves out a portion. The sample includes some 70,000 clones, around 87% seen only once; the top ten take around 7.9%. The specimen sequenced was peripheral blood. Receptors were obtained from a man in his fifties or sixties with active COVID-19.

The rearrangement joins TRBV5-1 to TRBJ1-1, with TRBD1 matching 9 bases. From germline, CDR1 is SGHRS and CDR2 YFSETQ. The CDR3 is 15 amino acids. The trim removed 0 bases at V and 2 bases at J, leaving 2 bases unmatched. The CDR3 region is CASSLGQGDNTEAFF. Here the CDR3 DNA reads TGCGCCAGCAGCTTGGGACAGGGGGACAACACTGAAGCTTTCTTT.

Worth noting for this clone: At one boundary the junction diverges from the germline segment, which might be a read error. V gene TRBV7-7 combines with J gene TRBJ2-2; D remains unclear. Germline V lookup: CDR1 SSHAT, CDR2 FNYEAQ (reference sequence). The CDR3 loop spans 15 amino acids. Written as DNA, the CDR3 is TGTGCTAGCAGCTTAGGAGCCGGGAACACCGGGGAGCTGTTTTTT. The encoded protein is CASSLGAGNTGELFF.

The chain links TRBV3-1 (or the pseudogene TRBV3-2) to TRBJ1-3, with a possible D match to TRBD1 (5 bases). Trimming cost V 5 bases and J 6 bases, with 14 bases left between them. The CDR3 consists of 14 residues. The germline V gene encodes CDR1 LGHDT and CDR2 YNNKEL (reference sequence). CDR3 in DNA: TGTGCCAGCAGCAGAACCACCAGGGAAAACACCATATATTTT. This translates into CASSRTTRENTIYF.

This clone was observed a single time. The rearrangement uses TRBV7-2 and TRBJ2-3, with 8 bases that match TRBD2. There are 14 residues in the CDR3. After removal of 4 bases from V and 4 bases from J, the junction contained 4 bases not matched to a gene. Germline values: CDR1 SGHTA, CDR2 FQGNSA. This CDR3 is CASSSGLDPDTQYF. The CDR3 DNA reads as TGTGCCAGCAGCTCGGGACTAGATCCAGATACGCAGTATTTT.

Only one count was recorded for this clone. The V and J genes are TRBV12-3 or TRBV12-4 and TRBJ1-5; D gene uncertain. This CDR3 region has 12 residues. The V end was cut by 5 bases, the J end by 8 bases, with 10 bases between. The CDR3 nucleotides are TGTGCCAGCAGTGTGGTTGCGGAGCCCCAGCATTTT. Its translation: CASSVVAEPQHF.

This clone appeared once. This chain joins TRBV7-2 and TRBJ2-6, with 9 bases matching TRBD1. The CDR3 loop spans 17 amino acids. The junction had 5 bases not matched to a gene; V was cut back by 5 bases and J by 0 bases. Germline CDR1 is SGHTA and CDR2 is FQGNSA. The CDR3 spells CASSRTGASSGANVLTF. The CDR3 DNA follows: TGTGCCAGCAGCAGGACAGGGGCCTCCTCTGGGGCCAACGTCCTGACTTTC.

The CDR3 here is CAWRRANTEAFF. DNA for the CDR3: TGTGCCTGGCGGAGAGCGAACACTGAAGCTTTCTTT. The chain uses TRBV30 and TRBJ1-1; D is unresolved. V dropped 5 bases and J dropped 1 base, with 8 bases sitting between them. CDR3 length: 12 amino acids. Germline lookup yields CDR1 GTSNPN and CDR2 SVGIG (reference sequence).

The CDR3 here is CASSLWDIFAEGPSYEQYF. In DNA form, the CDR3 reads TGCGCCAGCAGCTTGTGGGATATTTTCGCGGAGGGCCCCTCCTACGAGCAGTACTTC. The chain employs TRBV5-1 and TRBJ2-7; a possible D gene is TRBD2 (6 bases). The CDR3 sequence is 19 residues long. Germline V lookup: CDR1 SGHRS, CDR2 YFSETQ. V was pared by 1 base and J by 0 bases, with 23 bases between. Filled out from reference TRBV5-1 and TRBJ2-7, the complete variable domain reads KAGVTQTPRYLIKTRGQQVTLSCSPISGHRSVSWYQQTPGQGLQFLFEYFSETQRNKGNFPGRFSGRQFSNSRSEMNVSTLELGDSALYLCASSLWDIFAEGPSYEQYFGPGTRLTVT.

This clone was counted a single time. The CDR3 DNA reads TGTGCCAGCTCACATCAGGGAACTAACACTGAAGCTTTCTTT. The encoded protein is CASSHQGTNTEAFF. The J gene is TRBJ1-1, the V gene TRBV18, with D perhaps TRBD1 (5 bases). Trimming took 4 bases from V and 2 from J, leaving 11 bases between them. The CDR3 contains 14 residues. The germline gives CDR1 KGHSH, CDR2 LQKENI.

The chain carries TRBV30 and TRBJ1-3; TRBD1 agrees at 7 bases. The CDR3 contains 13 residues. The V gene's germline CDR1 is GTSNPN and CDR2 SVGIG (reference sequence). V trimming: 4 bases; J trimming: 1 base; junction bases outside the gene matches: 1. CDR3: CAWTGGSGNTIYF. CDR3 DNA: TGTGCCTGGACAGGGGGATCTGGAAACACCATATATTTT.

This clone was picked up a small number of times. The chain uses TRBV7-9 and TRBJ2-3; D is undetermined. Germline-derived CDR1 and CDR2 are SEHNR and FQNEAQ (reference sequence). This CDR3 contains 13 residues. The ends were cut back, 5 bases at V and 3 bases at J, with 9 bases in the middle. CDR3 nucleotide sequence: TGTGCCAGCAGCCGGCAGCGAACAGATACGCAGTATTTT. It translates to CASSRQRTDTQYF.

The sample holds one count of this clone. The V call is TRBV28, the J call TRBJ1-2, with D maybe TRBD1 (6 bases). Germline V gene lookup returns CDR1 MDHEN and CDR2 SYDVKM. The length of the CDR3 is 13 residues. The V end was cut by 6 bases, the J end by 8 bases, with 16 bases between. The CDR3 bases are TGTGCCAGCAGATCACAGGGACCCCAGGGCTACACCTTC. Translated: CASRSQGPQGYTF.

This chain connects TRBV19 to TRBJ2-1; D not certain. With 5 bases removed from V and 10 bases from J, the gap between germline ends came to 9 bases. CDR1 and CDR2 from the germline V gene are LNHDA and SQIVND (reference sequence). The CDR3 has 11 amino acids. The CDR3 loop reads CASSFLREQFF. The CDR3 coding sequence is TGTGCCAGTAGTTTCTTGAGGGAGCAGTTCTTC.

The V and J genes are TRBV2 and TRBJ2-5; D is uncertain. The V gene lost 7 bases and the J gene lost 7 bases, with 13 bases spanning the gap. This CDR3 has 12 amino acids. The germline gives CDR1 SNHLY, CDR2 FYNNEI. This CDR3 reads CASTLTPGTQYF. Written as DNA, the CDR3 is TGTGCCAGCACCTTGACCCCAGGGACCCAGTACTTC.

This rearrangement joins TRBV6-5 to TRBJ2-7, with D perhaps TRBD2 (6 bases). Trimming pared 5 bases from V and 3 bases from J, leaving 17 bases between. This CDR3 contains 15 residues. Germline V gene data show CDR1 as MNHEY and CDR2 as SVGAGI. The CDR3 here is CASSPPRGVNYEQYF. The DNA of the CDR3 is TGTGCCAGCAGTCCGCCGCGGGGCGTCAACTACGAGCAGTACTTC.

The rearrangement joins TRBV9 to TRBJ1-1; 8 bases are shared with TRBD1. The CDR3 is 15 residues long. From germline, CDR1 is SGDLS and CDR2 YYNGEE. After removal of 0 bases from V and 1 base from J, the junction contained 2 bases not matched to a gene. The CDR3 DNA is TGTGCCAGCAGCGTAGTAGGACAGGGGAACACTGAAGCTTTCTTT. This codes for CASSVVGQGNTEAFF.

The chain couples TRBV30 to TRBJ2-3, with TRBD2 matching 7 bases. With V trimmed by 1 base and J by 6 bases, 13 bases remained unmatched. This CDR3 region has 16 residues. Germline values: CDR1 GTSNPN, CDR2 SVGIG (reference sequence). The CDR3 DNA follows: TGTGCCTGGAGTGCCACAAAGGGACTACCGGCGGATACGCAGTATTTT. Translation: CAWSATKGLPADTQYF.

CDR3 DNA: TGTGCCACCAGTGAACAAAATCAACAGGAGACCCAGTACTTC. Protein product: CATSEQNQQETQYF. The chain uses TRBV24-1 and TRBJ2-5, with D unresolved. V was shortened by 4 bases and J by 5 bases, with 13 bases between the two germline ends. The CDR3 spans 14 residues. Per germline, CDR1 KGHDR and CDR2 SFDVKD.

In this sample, this clone turned up a few times. The V gene is TRBV18, the J gene TRBJ2-7; the match to TRBD2 covers 7 bases. Germline CDR1 and CDR2: KGHSH and LQKENI. This CDR3 has 12 residues. Trimming removed 6 bases from V and 4 bases from J; junction bases left unmatched: 3. CDR3 nucleotide sequence: TGTGCCAGCTCCGGGGAGGGGTACGAGCAGTACTTC. It yields the protein CASSGEGYEQYF.

The chain combines TRBV7-2 with TRBJ1-5; D is undetermined. Trimming stripped 7 bases from V and 9 bases from J, with 16 bases between. This CDR3 comprises 13 residues. The germline CDR1 and CDR2 sequences are SGHTA and FQGNSA. The CDR3 sequence: CASTEQSSGPQHF. In nucleotides, the CDR3 is TGTGCCAGCACCGAACAGTCAAGTGGGCCCCAGCATTTT.